The 14 T cell receptor beta chains listed next were all sequenced from one sample in a study of blood T cell repertoires in COVID-19. Profiling relied on immunoSEQ multiplex PCR, and the TCRdb table lists in-frame clones only, not all of them. This table holds about 250,000 clones, around 89% found once. Material: peripheral blood. The receptors shown here come from a woman aged 25-40 years with COVID-19, enrolled during active disease.

This sequence joins TRBV30 and TRBJ1-1; D is possibly TRBD1 (6 bases). Trimming stripped 4 bases from V and 1 base from J, with 19 bases between. The CDR3 totals 16 residues. Per the germline V gene, CDR1 is GTSNPN and CDR2 is SVGIG (reference sequence). The CDR3 nucleotides read TGTGCCTGGACTGACCTAAGGGCGGGGGCGAACACTGAAGCTTTCTTT. Translation: CAWTDLRAGANTEAFF.

The V call is TRBV18, the J call TRBJ2-3; 7 bases line up with TRBD2. The CDR3 extends over 14 amino acids. V trimming: 6 bases; J trimming: 2 bases; junction bases outside the gene matches: 5. CDR1 and CDR2 from the germline V gene are KGHSH and LQKENI. Written as DNA, the CDR3 is TGTGCCAGCTCCGGGGACTACCTCACAGATACGCAGTATTTT. Its translation: CASSGDYLTDTQYF.

This chain links TRBV7-8 with TRBJ2-1; 12 bases are shared with TRBD1. V shed 5 bases, J shed 2 bases, and the junction held 4 bases outside the gene matches. The CDR3 length is 16 residues. Germline lookup yields CDR1 SGHVS and CDR2 FQNEAQ. The CDR3 is CASSARDRGPYNEQFF. CDR3 nucleotides: TGTGCCAGCAGCGCCCGGGACAGGGGGCCCTACAATGAGCAGTTCTTC.

This sequence joins TRBV4-1 and TRBJ2-1; tentatively, D is TRBD2 (6 bases). The CDR3 spans 15 residues. Trimming cost V 4 bases and J 5 bases, with 15 bases left between them. Per the germline V gene, CDR1 is MGHRA and CDR2 is YSYEKL. CDR3 sequence: CASSPRTPGDNEQFF. Here the CDR3 DNA reads TGCGCCAGCAGCCCGAGGACCCCGGGGGACAATGAGCAGTTCTTC.

The V call is TRBV9, the J call TRBJ2-1; the match to TRBD1 covers 7 bases. Germline values: CDR1 SGDLS, CDR2 YYNGEE. With 4 bases clipped from V and 8 bases from J, the junction kept 9 bases outside the gene matches. CDR3 length equals 14 residues. CDR3 bases: TGTGCCAGCAGCCCCGGGGACAGCACCGATGAGCAGTTCTTC. Encoded protein: CASSPGDSTDEQFF.

The chain uses TRBV19 and TRBJ1-1; 7 nucleotides agree with TRBD1. Germline CDR1 is LNHDA and CDR2 is SQIVND (reference sequence). The CDR3 has 15 residues. V lost 6 bases and J lost 1; bases outside the gene matches: 8. The CDR3 nucleotides are TGTGCCAGTAGCCCTCTCCCAGGGGGGAACACTGAAGCTTTCTTT. The encoded protein is CASSPLPGGNTEAFF.

V and J are TRBV19 and TRBJ1-6; D perhaps matches TRBD1 (6 bases). The V and J ends lost 6 bases and 6 bases respectively, with 18 bases between them. The CDR3 extends over 16 amino acids. In germline, CDR1 is LNHDA, CDR2 SQIVND (reference sequence). This CDR3 is CASRDIQGRGNSPLHF. CDR3 DNA: TGTGCCAGTAGAGATATACAGGGAAGGGGTAATTCACCCCTCCACTTT.

The J gene is TRBJ2-7, the V gene TRBV20-1; possible D gene TRBD1, 5 bases. V lost 6 bases, J lost 6 bases, and 9 bases lay in between. CDR3 length equals 10 residues. CDR1 and CDR2 from the germline V gene are DFQATT and SNEGSKA (reference sequence). In DNA form, the CDR3 reads TGCAGTGCATTTACAGGCGAGCAGTACTTC. Translated, it gives CSAFTGEQYF.

The genes are TRBV29-1 and TRBJ2-5, with D unclear. CDR3 length equals 12 residues. Trimming left V 3 bases short and J 5 bases short, with 10 bases between. Germline lookup yields CDR1 SQVTM and CDR2 ANQGSEA. In DNA form, the CDR3 reads TGCAGCGTTGACCTCAGTTACGAGACCCAGTACTTC. Translation gives CSVDLSYETQYF. The complete variable domain, with remaining parts taken from reference TRBV29-1 and TRBJ2-5, reads SAVISQKPSRDICQRGTSLTIQCQVDSQVTMMFWYRQQPGQSLTLIATANQGSEATYESGFVIDKFPISRPNLTFSTLTVSNMSPEDSSIYLCSVDLSYETQYFGPGTRLLVL.

The chain combines TRBV4-3 with TRBJ1-4, with TRBD1 matching 11 bases. The length of the CDR3 is 17 residues. Germline values: CDR1 LGHNA, CDR2 YSLEER. The ends lost 2 bases at V and 5 bases at J; junction bases unmatched: 7. The CDR3 nucleotides are TGCGCCAGCAGCCAACTAGACGGGACAGGGGGAAATGAAAAACTGTTTTTT. Translated, it gives CASSQLDGTGGNEKLFF.

The chain is built from TRBV4-1 and TRBJ1-2; TRBD1 aligns across 7 bases. Losses at the gene ends were 0 bases for V and 4 bases for J; bases not matched to a gene: 8. The CDR3 extends over 16 amino acids. The germline gives CDR1 MGHRA, CDR2 YSYEKL. CDR3 DNA sequence: TGCGCCAGCAGCCAAGATCTGGGACAGACCCGCTATGGCTACACCTTC. Its translation is CASSQDLGQTRYGYTF.

The chain couples TRBV7-2 to TRBJ2-1; perhaps TRBD2 as D (5 bases). The CDR3 runs to 14 residues. Per germline, CDR1 SGHTA and CDR2 FQGNSA. V lost 0 bases and J 10 bases, leaving 13 bases between the germline ends. The DNA for the CDR3 is TGTGCCAGCAGCTTAGCGGATGCGGGTTGGGAGCAGTTCTTC. Translating gives CASSLADAGWEQFF.

The chain couples TRBV6-1 to TRBJ2-5, with 14 bases matching TRBD2. Germline CDR1 reads MNHNS; CDR2 reads SASEGT. The CDR3 extends over 18 amino acids. V trimming: 4 bases; J trimming: 5 bases; junction bases outside the gene matches: 12. The CDR3 nucleotides read TGTGCCAGCAGTGCCGAAGGGACTAGCGGGGGCGAGCGGGAGACCCAGTACTTC. It specifies CASSAEGTSGGERETQYF.

The genes are TRBV19 and TRBJ1-5; weak D call: TRBD1 (5 bases). The CDR3 is 16 amino acids. Germline V gene sequence: CDR1 LNHDA, CDR2 SQIVND (reference sequence). Trimming took off 11 bases at V and 2 bases at J, with 22 bases between the two ends. The CDR3 nucleotides are TGTGCCCGAAAAGCAGGGTCCCGGCGGTGCAATCAGCCCCAGCATTTT. Translation gives CARKAGSRRCNQPQHF.